The rows below give T cell receptor beta chains drawn from one sample of a study of beta chain features in type 1 diabetes. Generated by immunoSEQ multiplex PCR, the TCRdb table keeps only in-frame clones and is missing some. Altogether more than 350,000 clones are present, 11% being singletons, with the ten largest covering less than 0.06%. Sequencing used naive CD4+ T cells from blood. The receptors were gathered from a young woman in good health. The CDR3 runs from the conserved cysteine through the conserved F or W. The order of the fields is clone size, D gene, V gene, J gene, CDR3 DNA, CDR3 protein. D genes are given only for firm matches. Clone size is stated in some rows and not others, as once, few, many or a class when expanded.

clone_size: .
d_call: .
v_call: TRBV18
j_call: TRBJ2-1
cdr3_nt: TGTGCCAGCTCAATCAGTGGTAGCTCCTACAATGAGCAGTTCTTC
cdr3_aa: CASSISGSSYNEQFF

clone_size: few
d_call: TRBD2
v_call: TRBV7-9
j_call: TRBJ2-1
cdr3_nt: TGTGCCAGCAGCTTAGAGGCTAGCGGGTACAATGAGCAGTTCTTC
cdr3_aa: CASSLEASGYNEQFF

clone_size: few
d_call: .
v_call: TRBV7-2
j_call: TRBJ2-5
cdr3_nt: TGTGCCAGCAGCCAAGGAGTACTTCAAGAGACCCAGTACTTC
cdr3_aa: CASSQGVLQETQYF

clone_size: .
d_call: TRBD1
v_call: TRBV28
j_call: TRBJ2-2
cdr3_nt: TGTGCCAGCAGGGCCGGGACAGGTATCACCGGGGAGCTGTTTTTT
cdr3_aa: CASRAGTGITGELFF

clone_size: .
d_call: .
v_call: TRBV7-2
j_call: TRBJ2-7
cdr3_nt: TGTGCCAGCAGCTCGAAACGCGAGCAGTACTTC
cdr3_aa: CASSSKREQYF

clone_size: .
d_call: .
v_call: TRBV7-2
j_call: TRBJ2-1
cdr3_nt: TGTGCCAGCAGCCCCTCTAGTCTGGTGAATGAGCAGTTCTTC
cdr3_aa: CASSPSSLVNEQFF

clone_size: once
d_call: .
v_call: TRBV6-5
j_call: TRBJ1-1
cdr3_nt: TGTGCCAGCAGTCACTCGGGGTACCAAGCTTTCTTT
cdr3_aa: CASSHSGYQAFF

clone_size: few
d_call: .
v_call: TRBV4-3
j_call: TRBJ2-7
cdr3_nt: TGCGCCAGCAGCCAAGATGCGGTGCGGCCCAGGGGCTACGAGCAGTACTTC
cdr3_aa: CASSQDAVRPRGYEQYF

clone_size: few
d_call: .
v_call: TRBV2
j_call: TRBJ1-1
cdr3_nt: TGTGCCAGCTCCAAGGGGTACAGGGACACTGAAGCTTTCTTT
cdr3_aa: CASSKGYRDTEAFF

clone_size: few
d_call: .
v_call: TRBV5-4
j_call: TRBJ2-7
cdr3_nt: TGTGCCAGCAGCTTGGGTTACGAGCAGTACTTC
cdr3_aa: CASSLGYEQYF

clone_size: .
d_call: .
v_call: TRBV7-2
j_call: TRBJ1-3
cdr3_nt: TGTGCCAGCAGCTTAGGGTGGGGCTCCGGAAACACCATATATTTT
cdr3_aa: CASSLGWGSGNTIYF

clone_size: .
d_call: .
v_call: TRBV6-6
j_call: TRBJ2-3
cdr3_nt: TGTGCCAGCAGCCCCAGGGGTCCGAGCACAGATACGCAGTATTTT
cdr3_aa: CASSPRGPSTDTQYF

clone_size: few
d_call: .
v_call: TRBV7-8
j_call: TRBJ1-1
cdr3_nt: TGTGCCAGCAGCCTTATGACGGTCGCTGAAGCTTTCTTT
cdr3_aa: CASSLMTVAEAFF

clone_size: few
d_call: TRBD2
v_call: TRBV18
j_call: TRBJ2-3
cdr3_nt: TGTGCCAGCTCACCACCCGGGACTAGCCGCACAGATACGCAGTATTTT
cdr3_aa: CASSPPGTSRTDTQYF

clone_size: few
d_call: TRBD2
v_call: TRBV19
j_call: TRBJ2-1
cdr3_nt: TGTGCCGCCAGTAATATGGGCGGGAGGTTGCCCCGGGATGAGCAGTTCTTC
cdr3_aa: CAASNMGGRLPRDEQFF

clone_size: .
d_call: TRBD2
v_call: TRBV7-2
j_call: TRBJ2-1
cdr3_nt: TGTGCCAGCCTGCAGCGGGAGCGGACTGAGCAGTTCTTC
cdr3_aa: CASLQRERTEQFF

clone_size: .
d_call: .
v_call: TRBV4-2
j_call: TRBJ2-1
cdr3_nt: TGTGCCAGCAGCCACCGCGTAAGGAATGAGCAGTTCTTC
cdr3_aa: CASSHRVRNEQFF

clone_size: few
d_call: .
v_call: TRBV28
j_call: TRBJ2-3
cdr3_nt: TGTGCCAGCAGCACCGCGGGTGGTAGGGCAGATACGCAGTATTTT
cdr3_aa: CASSTAGGRADTQYF

clone_size: few
d_call: TRBD2
v_call: TRBV9
j_call: TRBJ2-1
cdr3_nt: TGTGCCAGCTCCCGCGGGAGCACCTACAATGAGCAGTTCTTC
cdr3_aa: CASSRGSTYNEQFF

clone_size: few
d_call: TRBD2
v_call: TRBV4-3
j_call: TRBJ2-1
cdr3_nt: TGCGCCAGCAGCCAAGATTGGGTGGCGGGAGGGCAATACAATGAGCAGTTCTTC
cdr3_aa: CASSQDWVAGGQYNEQFF

clone_size: few
d_call: TRBD2
v_call: TRBV4-2
j_call: TRBJ2-3
cdr3_nt: TGTGCCAGCAGCCGGACTAGCGGGGGGTCACCTAGCACAGATACGCAGTATTTT
cdr3_aa: CASSRTSGGSPSTDTQYF

clone_size: few
d_call: .
v_call: TRBV5-8
j_call: TRBJ2-1
cdr3_nt: TGTGCCAGCAGCTTGTGGCAGAAACTTTTCGGGCAGTTCTTC
cdr3_aa: CASSLWQKLFGQFF

clone_size: .
d_call: .
v_call: TRBV5-1
j_call: TRBJ2-6
cdr3_nt: TGCGCCAGCAGCTTGGGATCGGCAGGGCCCCCCTCTGGGGCCAACGTCCTGACTTTC
cdr3_aa: CASSLGSAGPPSGANVLTF

clone_size: .
d_call: .
v_call: TRBV7-9
j_call: TRBJ2-6
cdr3_nt: TGTGCCAGCAGCCCACAGCCCTCTGGGGCCAACGTCCTGACTTTC
cdr3_aa: CASSPQPSGANVLTF

clone_size: few
d_call: .
v_call: TRBV5-4
j_call: TRBJ1-1
cdr3_nt: TGTGCCAGCAGCTTGGCCGTCAGGAACACTGAAGCTTTCTTT
cdr3_aa: CASSLAVRNTEAFF